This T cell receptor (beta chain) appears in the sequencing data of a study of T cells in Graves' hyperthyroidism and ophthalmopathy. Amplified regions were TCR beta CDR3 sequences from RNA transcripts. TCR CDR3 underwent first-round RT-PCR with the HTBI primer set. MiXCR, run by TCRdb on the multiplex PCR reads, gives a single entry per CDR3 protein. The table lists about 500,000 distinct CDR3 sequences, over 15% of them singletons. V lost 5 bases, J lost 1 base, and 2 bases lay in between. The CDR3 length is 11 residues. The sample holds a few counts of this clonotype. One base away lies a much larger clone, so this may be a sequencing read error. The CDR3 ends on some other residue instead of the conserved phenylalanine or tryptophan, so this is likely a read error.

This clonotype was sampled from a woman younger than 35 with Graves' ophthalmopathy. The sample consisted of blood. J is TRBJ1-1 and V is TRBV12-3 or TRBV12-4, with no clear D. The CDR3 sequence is CASSENTEAFL. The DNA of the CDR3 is TGTGCCAGCAGTGAGAACACTGAAGCTTTCCTT.